Following are 19 T cell receptor beta chains from one sample sequenced in a study of T cells in Graves' hyperthyroidism and ophthalmopathy (dated by TCRdb to the late 2010s). The receptor library was made with multiplex PCR. This sample was sequenced with an Illumina HiSeq 2000. The TCR beta CDR3 regions were amplified from RNA transcripts. A first-round RT-PCR of the TCR CDR3 used the HTBI primer set with the Qiagen OneStep RT-PCR kit. The public reads were quality trimmed at Q25 with fastp and then assembled into clones with MiXCR by TCRdb, keeping productive beta chains. For every CDR3 protein sequence, its rows merge into one entry that carries the most common genes and DNA. This sample lists hundreds of thousands of distinct CDR3 sequences; about 45% were detected once. The top ten clonotypes cover roughly 8.2% of the sample. Sequencing was done on a sample of peripheral blood or thyroid tissue (not recorded which). The origin of the receptors is a woman between 18 and 29 years old with Graves' hyperthyroidism. Donor details come from another sample of the same person, matched by shared clones.

The chain has TRBV20-1 and TRBJ1-5; D ambiguous. V lost 6 bases and J lost 0, with 12 bases in between. Per germline, CDR1 DFQATT and CDR2 SNEGSKA (reference sequence). This CDR3 has 14 residues. The CDR3 nucleotides read TGCAGTGCCCTCGAGTCGGGTAGCAATCAGCCCCAGCATTTT. Amino acid sequence: CSALESGSNQPQHF.

The chain employs TRBV5-1 and TRBJ2-2; 9 bases fit TRBD2. CDR1 SGHRS and CDR2 YFSETQ come from the germline V gene. The ends lost 1 base at V and 4 bases at J; junction bases unmatched: 11. The CDR3 is made up of 18 amino acids. DNA for the CDR3: TGCGCCAGCAGCTTGACCAGCCCGGGACTAGCCCTCACCGGGGAGCTGTTTTTT. This translates into CASSLTSPGLALTGELFF. The variable domain in full, with the rest retrieved from reference TRBV5-1 and TRBJ2-2, is KAGVTQTPRYLIKTRGQQVTLSCSPISGHRSVSWYQQTPGQGLQFLFEYFSETQRNKGNFPGRFSGRQFSNSRSEMNVSTLELGDSALYLCASSLTSPGLALTGELFFGEGSRLTVL.

In this sample, this clonotype turned up many times. This may arise from a read error, as a much more abundant clone is one base away. V gene TRBV7-2 combines with J gene TRBJ1-5, with unresolved D. The germline V gene has CDR1 SGHTA and CDR2 FQGNSA. This CDR3 is 12 amino acids long. CDR3 residues: CASTLGNQPQHF. The CDR3, as DNA: TGTGCCAGCACCTTAGGGAATCAGCCCCAGCATTTT. Using reference TRBV7-2 and TRBJ1-5 for the parts outside the CDR3, the full variable domain is GAGVSQSPSNKVTEKGKDVELRCDPISGHTALYWYRQSLGQGLEFLIYFQGNSAPDKSGLPSDRFSAERTGGSVSTLTIQRTQQEDSAVYLCASTLGNQPQHFGDGTRLSIL.

This clonotype occurred a few times. The V gene is TRBV7-8, the J gene TRBJ2-5; D is perhaps TRBD1 (6 bases). CDR1 is SGHVS and CDR2 is FQNEAQ in the germline V gene. V was clipped by 5 bases and J by 1 base, with 11 bases between them. This CDR3 contains 14 residues. The CDR3 sequence is CASSPRQAQETQYF. CDR3 nucleotides: TGTGCCAGCAGCCCGAGACAGGCCCAAGAGACCCAGTACTTC.

The chain links TRBV11-2 to TRBJ1-6; 8 bases map to TRBD1. The CDR3 spans 13 residues. V gave up 8 bases and J gave up 10 bases; unmatched junction bases: 7. Germline V CDR1 and CDR2: SGHAT, FQNNGV. CDR3 protein: CASGGQEWSPLHF. The DNA for the CDR3 is TGTGCCAGCGGGGGACAGGAATGGTCACCCCTCCACTTT.

Regarding this clonotype: A single base separates this from a much larger clone, so it may be a read error. The chain couples TRBV10-3 to TRBJ1-1; D gene uncertain. Trimming removed 9 bases from V and 7 bases from J, with 15 bases in between. The CDR3 extends over 12 amino acids. CDR1 is ENHRY, CDR2 SYGVKD, per germline. The CDR3: CAISEGANEAFF. The CDR3 DNA reads as TGTGCCATAAGCGAGGGCGCGAATGAAGCTTTCTTT.

This clonotype was picked up a small number of times. The chain is built from TRBV13 and TRBJ1-1; D unresolved. Trimming removed 2 bases from V and 6 bases from J, with 7 bases in between. This CDR3 is built from 12 residues. Germline CDR1 reads PRHDT; CDR2 reads FYEKMQ (reference sequence). The CDR3 DNA reads as TGTGCCAGCAGCTTAAGACATCCTGAAGCTTTCTTT. This sequence encodes CASSLRHPEAFF.

This rearrangement joins TRBV20-1 to TRBJ2-5; 8 bases align to TRBD1. Per germline, CDR1 DFQATT and CDR2 SNEGSKA (reference sequence). The CDR3 contains 9 residues. The CDR3 sequence: CSTDREQYF. The CDR3, as DNA: TGCAGCACGGACAGGGAGCAGTACTTC.

This clonotype was found a few times. This rearrangement joins TRBV9 to TRBJ1-6; 8 nucleotides align to TRBD1. Germline values: CDR1 SGDLS, CDR2 YYNGEE. The J segment lost 10 bases and the V segment lost 3 bases, leaving 9 bases of the junction unmatched. CDR3 size: 15 residues. CDR3 coding DNA: TGTGCCAGCAGCGACCAGGGGGCGCGTGGGTCACCCCTCCACTTT. Protein product: CASSDQGARGSPLHF.

This clonotype was counted at least ten times. The chain is built from TRBV7-9 and TRBJ2-7; 8 positions match TRBD1. Trimming cost V 5 bases and J 1 base; bases outside gene matches: 4. This CDR3 has 14 residues. Germline V gives CDR1 SEHNR, CDR2 FQNEAQ (reference sequence). Written as DNA, the CDR3 is TGTGCCAGCAGCCCCGGGACAGGATCCTACGAGCAGTACTTC. Protein: CASSPGTGSYEQYF.

The V gene is TRBV15, the J gene TRBJ1-2, with 7 bases identical to TRBD1. This CDR3 contains 15 residues. V shed 1 base and J 7 bases; nucleotides not matched to a gene: 9. CDR1 and CDR2 from the germline V gene are LNHNV and YYDKDF (reference sequence). Written as DNA, the CDR3 is TGTGCCACCAGCAGAGGCAGGACAGGCCCTCGTGGCTACACCTTC. Its protein is CATSRGRTGPRGYTF.

V gene TRBV25-1 combines with J gene TRBJ1-3, with unresolved D. This CDR3 comprises 15 residues. CDR1 and CDR2 (germline): MGHDK, SYGVNS. Trimming shortened V by 6 bases and J by 0 bases, and 12 bases separated the two germline ends. The CDR3 protein is CASSLQDISGNTIYF. The CDR3 coding sequence is TGTGCCAGCAGCTTGCAGGATATCTCTGGAAACACCATATATTTT. Full variable domain (remainder filled in from reference TRBV25-1 and TRBJ1-3): EADIYQTPRYLVIGTGKKITLECSQTMGHDKMYWYQQDPGMELHLIHYSYGVNSTEKGDLSSESTVSRIRTEHFPLTLESARPSHTSQYLCASSLQDISGNTIYFGEGSWLTVV.

The sample holds many counts of this clonotype. The V call is TRBV5-1, the J call TRBJ2-5; 8 bases align to TRBD2. CDR1 and CDR2 from the germline V gene are SGHRS and YFSETQ. V shed 5 bases and J 4 bases; nucleotides not matched to a gene: 7. The CDR3 totals 14 residues. The CDR3 sequence: CASSPGGYRETQYF. The CDR3 coding sequence is TGCGCCAGCAGTCCGGGGGGGTATCGAGAGACCCAGTACTTC. The variable domain in full, with the rest retrieved from reference TRBV5-1 and TRBJ2-5, is KAGVTQTPRYLIKTRGQQVTLSCSPISGHRSVSWYQQTPGQGLQFLFEYFSETQRNKGNFPGRFSGRQFSNSRSEMNVSTLELGDSALYLCASSPGGYRETQYFGPGTRLLVL.

CDR3 amino acids: CASSLVDIYGYTF. For the CDR3, the DNA is TGCGCCAGCAGCTTAGTCGACATCTATGGCTACACCTTC. The chain links TRBV10-2 to TRBJ1-2; D not resolved. The V and J ends lost 6 bases and 4 bases respectively, with 12 bases between them. The CDR3 extends over 13 amino acids. Germline CDR1 and CDR2: WSHSY and SAAADI.

This clonotype occurred many times. The chain combines TRBV15 with TRBJ2-3, with D tentatively TRBD2 (6 bases). V lost 5 bases and J lost 0, with 12 bases in between. The germline V gene encodes CDR1 LNHNV and CDR2 YYDKDF (reference sequence). This CDR3 is built from 15 residues. The CDR3 protein is CATSGFSGSTDTQYF. CDR3 DNA sequence: TGTGCCACCAGCGGATTTAGCGGAAGCACAGATACGCAGTATTTT.

The count of this clonotype is one. The chain links TRBV9 to TRBJ1-6, with TRBD1 matching 9 bases. Unmatched junction bases numbered 9, after V lost 5 bases and J lost 9 bases. Germline values: CDR1 SGDLS, CDR2 YYNGEE. This CDR3 comprises 15 residues. The CDR3 is CASRQGARSRSPLHF. In nucleotides, the CDR3 is TGTGCCAGCAGACAGGGGGCGCGAAGCCGTTCACCCCTCCACTTT.

The DNA of the CDR3 is TGTGCCAGCAGCTCCAGCCGGGATTTATTCTATGGCTACACCTTC. Translation: CASSSSRDLFYGYTF. The chain couples TRBV7-3 to TRBJ1-2; D is uncertain. Trimming cost V 4 bases and J 4 bases, with 16 bases left between them. CDR3 length equals 15 residues. Germline V gene data show CDR1 as SGHTA and CDR2 as FQGTGA.

The chain joins TRBV5-1 to TRBJ2-5; 9 bases fit TRBD1. This CDR3 is built from 15 residues. Germline assignment: CDR1 SGHRS and CDR2 YFSETQ. Trimming at V came to 4 bases and at J to 2 bases, leaving 6 bases not matched to a gene. This CDR3 reads CASSPGQGSQETQYF. The CDR3 nucleotides read TGCGCCAGCAGCCCGGGACAGGGATCGCAAGAGACCCAGTACTTC.

This chain uses TRBV9 with TRBJ2-2; D unclear. Trimming stripped 4 bases from V and 6 bases from J, with 4 bases between. Looked up from germline, CDR1 is SGDLS and CDR2 is YYNGEE. The CDR3 has 11 amino acids. The CDR3 sequence is CASSNSGELFF. The DNA for the CDR3 is TGTGCCAGCAGCAATTCCGGGGAGCTGTTTTTT.